This TCR beta chain originates from a study of control samples from healthy donors and cancer patients. The method was immunoSEQ multiplex PCR; TCRdb's version includes in-frame clones alone and lacks a portion of them. The sample includes about 82,000 clones, roughly 93% of them seen just once. This CDR3 has 15 residues. The germline V gene has CDR1 LNHDA and CDR2 SQIVND (reference sequence). V shed 1 base and J shed 4 bases, with 11 bases lying between them. Sequencing was done on a sample of blood. The TCR sequence derives from a woman aged 18-30 years in good health. This chain connects TRBV19 to TRBJ2-1; D is undetermined. This CDR3 is CASSIVGTEYNEQFF. In DNA form, the CDR3 reads TGTGCCAGTAGTATAGTCGGAACAGAGTACAATGAGCAGTTCTTC.